This T cell receptor (beta chain) was profiled in a study of early T cells in non-severe SARS-CoV-2 infection. Looking at the study overall: Unsorted whole-blood RNA was sequenced in bulk, leaving chains unpaired.

Unmatched junction bases numbered 5, after V lost 0 bases and J lost 4 bases. From germline, CDR1 is DFQATT and CDR2 SNEGSKA (reference sequence). The CDR3 contains 14 residues. This clonotype has a count of ten or more. Tagging with unique molecular identifiers was applied to individual cDNA molecules. In TCRdb, the 5' RACE reads were re-called with MiXCR into one record per CDR3 protein. The sample contains about 110,000 distinct CDR3 sequences, over 9.5% of which appear only once. The rearrangement joins TRBV20-1 to TRBJ2-7, with 8 bases fitting TRBD1. The TCR comes from an adult who was a healthcare worker with PCR-confirmed SARS-CoV-2 infection or an uninfected control (not recorded which). The specimen was whole blood, collected at baseline. The CDR3 DNA is TGCAGTGCTAGAGATAGGACAGGGAGGTACGAGCAGTACTTC. The encoded protein is CSARDRTGRYEQYF.